These T cell receptor beta chains were read from a single sample in a study of blood T cell repertoires in COVID-19. Profiling relied on immunoSEQ multiplex PCR, and the TCRdb table lists in-frame clones only, not all of them. The repertoire has about 30,000 clones, nearly 80% of them found once; the top ten carry roughly 29%. Sequenced input: peripheral blood. These receptors all stem from an elderly man with acute or convalescent COVID-19. CDR3s include the opening cysteine and the closing phenylalanine or tryptophan. Fields, in order: J gene, clone size, D gene, V gene, CDR3 protein, CDR3 DNA. D genes are given only for firm matches. A row's size may be missing; if present it is once, few, many or a size class.

j_gene: TRBJ2-3; abundance: NA; d_gene: NA; v_gene: TRBV21-1; CDR3aa: CASSKGSGGGFDTQYF; CDR3nt: TGTGCCAGCAGCAAAGGAAGCGGGGGAGGCTTTGATACGCAGTATTTT
j_gene: TRBJ1-3; abundance: NA; d_gene: NA; v_gene: TRBV11-1; CDR3aa: CASSSSRDSGNTIYF; CDR3nt: TGTGCCAGCAGCTCTTCACGGGACTCTGGAAACACCATATATTTT
j_gene: TRBJ2-3; abundance: NA; d_gene: TRBD2; v_gene: TRBV30; CDR3aa: CAWSVLGGGTDTQYF; CDR3nt: TGTGCCTGGAGTGTACTGGGAGGGGGCACAGATACGCAGTATTTT
j_gene: TRBJ2-6; abundance: NA; d_gene: NA; v_gene: TRBV15; CDR3aa: CATSRDPLSGANVLTF; CDR3nt: TGTGCCACCAGCAGAGATCCCCTCTCTGGGGCCAACGTCCTGACTTTC
j_gene: TRBJ2-7; abundance: once; d_gene: NA; v_gene: TRBV6-5; CDR3aa: CASNLEERSSYEQYF; CDR3nt: TGTGCCAGCAACCTAGAGGAAAGAAGCTCCTACGAGCAGTACTTC
j_gene: TRBJ2-1; abundance: NA; d_gene: TRBD2; v_gene: TRBV3-1/TRBV3-2; CDR3aa: CASSQDRASGRNNEQFF; CDR3nt: TGTGCCAGCAGCCAAGATCGGGCTAGCGGCCGCAACAATGAGCAGTTCTTC
j_gene: TRBJ1-1; abundance: NA; d_gene: TRBD1; v_gene: TRBV5-1; CDR3aa: CASSRNRGLGDTEAFF; CDR3nt: TGCGCCAGCAGCAGAAACAGGGGACTGGGGGACACTGAAGCTTTCTTT
j_gene: TRBJ1-4; abundance: NA; d_gene: TRBD1; v_gene: TRBV6-2/TRBV6-3; CDR3aa: CASSSPAGGNEKLFF; CDR3nt: TGTGCCAGCAGCTCTCCCGCAGGGGGGAATGAAAAACTGTTTTTT
j_gene: TRBJ1-1; abundance: NA; d_gene: NA; v_gene: TRBV5-4; CDR3aa: CASSFPDGRTEAFF; CDR3nt: TGTGCCAGCAGCTTCCCGGATGGGCGCACTGAAGCTTTCTTT
j_gene: TRBJ2-5; abundance: NA; d_gene: NA; v_gene: TRBV7-2; CDR3aa: CASSFFRGSETQYF; CDR3nt: TGTGCCAGCAGCTTTTTTCGGGGTTCAGAGACCCAGTACTTC